Shown below are 12 T cell receptor beta chains from a single sample sequenced in a study of somatic mutations in cytotoxic T cells in rheumatoid arthritis. Only in-frame clones appear in the TCRdb table, and some are missing; sequencing was by immunoSEQ multiplex PCR. In the table there are tens of thousands of clones, around 90% of which are singletons. The sample comprised CD8+ T cells sorted from blood. Every receptor here comes from an adult with rheumatoid arthritis.

The V call is TRBV30, the J call TRBJ1-4; D remains unclear. The CDR3 totals 12 residues. Trimming took 4 bases from V and 5 from J, leaving 8 bases between them. From germline, CDR1 is GTSNPN and CDR2 SVGIG (reference sequence). CDR3 sequence reads: CAWNEVNEKLFF. The CDR3, as DNA: TGTGCCTGGAATGAAGTAAATGAAAAACTGTTTTTT.

The gene calls are TRBV11-3 and TRBJ2-1; possible D gene TRBD2, 5 bases. There are 15 residues in the CDR3. Between the trimmed V and J ends, which lost 5 bases and 8 bases, there was a span of 19 bases. Germline values: CDR1 SGHNT, CDR2 YENEEA. The CDR3 sequence: CASSPRRGNIHEQFF. The CDR3 DNA reads TGTGCCAGCAGCCCACGTCGGGGTAATATCCATGAGCAGTTCTTC.

The chain has TRBV5-1 and TRBJ2-7; tentative D call: TRBD1 (6 bases). Germline V gene lookup returns CDR1 SGHRS and CDR2 YFSETQ. This CDR3 is built from 16 residues. Trimming took off 4 bases at V and 1 base at J, with 18 bases between the two ends. CDR3 loop: CASSPDHTGMSYEQYF. DNA of the CDR3: TGCGCCAGCAGCCCTGACCATACAGGGATGTCCTACGAGCAGTACTTC.

The J gene is TRBJ2-3, the V gene TRBV5-6, with TRBD2 matching 14 bases. V lost 4 bases, J lost 6 bases, and 10 bases stayed unmatched. The CDR3 loop spans 17 amino acids. Germline V lookup: CDR1 SGHDT, CDR2 YYEEEE. The CDR3 sequence is CASSREPGLAGADTQYF. CDR3 nucleotide sequence: TGTGCCAGCAGCCGGGAACCGGGACTAGCGGGAGCCGATACGCAGTATTTT.

The chain combines TRBV19 with TRBJ2-2, with D tentatively TRBD2 (5 bases). Trimming left V 4 bases short and J 10 bases short, with 13 bases between. The CDR3 consists of 13 residues. CDR1 and CDR2 from the germline V gene are LNHDA and SQIVND (reference sequence). The CDR3: CASSTWGREELFF. CDR3 in DNA: TGTGCCAGTAGTACATGGGGTCGGGAGGAGCTGTTTTTT.

The rearrangement links TRBV28 to TRBJ1-5; D not resolved. V lost 3 bases to trimming and J lost 4 bases, with 19 bases between them. The CDR3 runs 17 residues. CDR1 and CDR2 (germline): MDHEN, SYDVKM. For the CDR3, the DNA is TGTGCCAGCAGTTTCTTAGATTGGAACAGAATTAATCAGCCCCAGCATTTT. Amino acid sequence: CASSFLDWNRINQPQHF.

J is TRBJ2-5 and V is TRBV5-1; D might be TRBD1 or TRBD2, each matching 5 bases. Trimming shortened V by 1 base and J by 5 bases, and 15 bases separated the two germline ends. The germline gives CDR1 SGHRS, CDR2 YFSETQ. This CDR3 contains 15 residues. The CDR3 DNA follows: TGCGCCAGCAGCTTGTCCCCGGGACGGATGGAGACCCAGTACTTC. Amino acids: CASSLSPGRMETQYF.

The V and J genes are TRBV27 and TRBJ2-5; 9 bases match TRBD2. The J call may be mistaken, given a closer DNA end match to TRBJ2-7. The CDR3 extends over 14 amino acids. Per the germline V gene, CDR1 is MNHEY and CDR2 is SMNVEV (reference sequence). CDR3 in DNA: TGTGCCAGCAGCACCGTAGCGGGAGCCTACGAGCAGTACTTC. This encodes CASSTVAGAYEQYF.

Concerning this clone: Other DNA sequences in the same sample also yield this CDR3. J is TRBJ2-1 and V is TRBV7-9; TRBD1 matches 10 bases. This CDR3 comprises 15 residues. V was pared by 5 bases and J by 4 bases, with 5 bases of the junction left unmatched. CDR1 is SEHNR and CDR2 is FQNEAQ in the germline V gene (reference sequence). CDR3 sequence reads: CASSLGQGVYNEQFF. CDR3 coding DNA: TGTGCCAGCAGCCTCGGACAGGGGGTTTACAATGAGCAGTTCTTC.

The rearrangement uses TRBV11-3 and TRBJ2-1; D uncertain. The CDR3 covers 13 residues. The ends were cut back, 5 bases at V and 5 bases at J, with 10 bases in the middle. Germline assignment: CDR1 SGHNT and CDR2 YENEEA. Here the CDR3 DNA reads TGTGCCAGCAGCCATTACCCCCACAATGAGCAGTTCTTC. It specifies CASSHYPHNEQFF.

V gene TRBV6-1 combines with J gene TRBJ2-7, with TRBD2 identical over 8 bases. The trim removed 4 bases at V and 5 bases at J, leaving 7 bases unmatched. CDR1 and CDR2 from the germline V gene are MNHNS and SASEGT. The CDR3 has 14 residues. The CDR3 spells CASSGSAGANEQYF. The CDR3, as DNA: TGTGCCAGCAGTGGGTCAGCGGGAGCCAACGAGCAGTACTTC.

The V call is TRBV14, the J call TRBJ1-4; D is uncertain. CDR1 and CDR2 from the germline V gene are SGHDN and FVKESK. The CDR3 totals 16 residues. V lost 0 bases and J 4 bases, leaving 12 bases between the germline ends. The CDR3 bases are TGTGCCAGCAGCCAAGAGGGAGCCGGGTATAATGAAAAACTGTTTTTT. Residues: CASSQEGAGYNEKLFF. Full variable domain (outside the CDR3, taken from reference TRBV14 and TRBJ1-4): EAGVTQFPSHSVIEKGQTVTLRCDPISGHDNLYWYRRVMGKEIKFLLHFVKESKQDESGMPNNRFLAERTGGTYSTLKVQPAELEDSGVYFCASSQEGAGYNEKLFFGSGTQLSVL.